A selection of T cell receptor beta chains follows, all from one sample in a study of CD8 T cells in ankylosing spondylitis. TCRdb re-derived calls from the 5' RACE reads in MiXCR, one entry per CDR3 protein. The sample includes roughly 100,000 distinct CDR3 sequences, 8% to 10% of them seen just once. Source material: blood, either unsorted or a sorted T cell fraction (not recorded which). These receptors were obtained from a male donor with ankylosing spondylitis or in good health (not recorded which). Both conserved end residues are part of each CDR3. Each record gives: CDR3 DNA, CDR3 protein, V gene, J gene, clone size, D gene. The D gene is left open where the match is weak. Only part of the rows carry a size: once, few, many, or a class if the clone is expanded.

CDR3nt: TGCGCCAGCAGCCCGGGACGAGTCTATGGCTACACCTTC
CDR3aa: CASSPGRVYGYTF
v_gene: TRBV4-3
j_gene: TRBJ1-2
abundance: many
d_gene: NA

CDR3nt: TGTGCCAGCAGCTTATGGACCTCGCGGGCAGATACGCAGTATTTT
CDR3aa: CASSLWTSRADTQYF
v_gene: TRBV11-2
j_gene: TRBJ2-3
abundance: many
d_gene: NA

CDR3nt: TGCGCCAGCAGCCAGAGCCTTAATCAGCCCCAGCATTTT
CDR3aa: CASSQSLNQPQHF
v_gene: TRBV4-3
j_gene: TRBJ1-5
abundance: many
d_gene: NA

CDR3nt: TGTGCCAGCAGCTGGGACAGGGACCTTCAGCCCCAGCATTTT
CDR3aa: CASSWDRDLQPQHF
v_gene: TRBV7-2
j_gene: TRBJ1-5
abundance: NA
d_gene: TRBD1

CDR3nt: TGTGCCAGCAGCCAAGACCGTGGTAATGGTTATGGCTACACCTTC
CDR3aa: CASSQDRGNGYGYTF
v_gene: TRBV4-2
j_gene: TRBJ1-2
abundance: many
d_gene: NA

CDR3nt: TGTGCCAGCGGGGGGGCAGTGGAGACCCAGTACTTC
CDR3aa: CASGGAVETQYF
v_gene: TRBV6-2/TRBV6-3
j_gene: TRBJ2-5
abundance: NA
d_gene: NA

CDR3nt: TGTGCCAGCAGTTACGATTTTCAGGGGAACATTCAGTACTTC
CDR3aa: CASSYDFQGNIQYF
v_gene: TRBV6-5
j_gene: TRBJ2-4
abundance: many
d_gene: NA

CDR3nt: TGTGCCAGCAGCTTATCCGGGGGCGGTGAGCAGTTCTTC
CDR3aa: CASSLSGGGEQFF
v_gene: TRBV7-9
j_gene: TRBJ2-1
abundance: NA
d_gene: NA

CDR3nt: TGTGCCAGCAGCTTAGTGGGGACAGGGTCGGTGAAGGACACTGAAGCTTTCTTT
CDR3aa: CASSLVGTGSVKDTEAFF
v_gene: TRBV11-2
j_gene: TRBJ1-1
abundance: many
d_gene: TRBD1

CDR3nt: TGTGCCAGCAGCGACCAGATTAATACGCAGTATTTT
CDR3aa: CASSDQINTQYF
v_gene: TRBV9
j_gene: TRBJ2-3
abundance: many
d_gene: NA

CDR3nt: TGCGCCAGCAGCTTATCCCAGAAGGTGGCCCAGTACTTC
CDR3aa: CASSLSQKVAQYF
v_gene: TRBV5-1
j_gene: TRBJ2-5
abundance: many
d_gene: NA

CDR3nt: TGTGCCAGCAGCTTAGGACTAGCGGGGGCGTACCAAGAGACCCAGTACTTC
CDR3aa: CASSLGLAGAYQETQYF
v_gene: TRBV7-2
j_gene: TRBJ2-5
abundance: many
d_gene: TRBD2

CDR3nt: TGTGCCAGCAGCTTAGATGGGGGAACCACGGAGCAGTTCTTC
CDR3aa: CASSLDGGTTEQFF
v_gene: TRBV7-2
j_gene: TRBJ2-1
abundance: NA
d_gene: NA

CDR3nt: TGTGCCAGCAGTTACCATGATACTGGACGGGATACGCAGTATTTT
CDR3aa: CASSYHDTGRDTQYF
v_gene: TRBV6-5
j_gene: TRBJ2-3
abundance: many
d_gene: NA

CDR3nt: TGCAGCGCGGAACAGGGGGGCATCTATGGCTACACCTTC
CDR3aa: CSAEQGGIYGYTF
v_gene: TRBV29-1
j_gene: TRBJ1-2
abundance: many
d_gene: TRBD1

CDR3nt: TGTGCCAGCATTAACGACGGGGGGCGCACAGATACGCAGTATTTT
CDR3aa: CASINDGGRTDTQYF
v_gene: TRBV21-1
j_gene: TRBJ2-3
abundance: many
d_gene: NA

CDR3nt: TGCGCCAGCAGCTTGGGGACTAGCGGAGGGGGCCCAGATACGCAGTATTTT
CDR3aa: CASSLGTSGGGPDTQYF
v_gene: TRBV5-1
j_gene: TRBJ2-3
abundance: few
d_gene: TRBD2

CDR3nt: TGCGCCAGCAGCTCCCAGGGGGGGCACCAAGAGACCCAGTACTTC
CDR3aa: CASSSQGGHQETQYF
v_gene: TRBV5-1
j_gene: TRBJ2-5
abundance: many
d_gene: NA

CDR3nt: TGCGCCAGCCGAGAAGATGGCCTTAGCGAGCAGTACTTC
CDR3aa: CASREDGLSEQYF
v_gene: TRBV5-1
j_gene: TRBJ2-7
abundance: many
d_gene: NA

CDR3nt: TGTGCCAGCAGCACGGGACTACTAGCGGGAGTGGGTACTGGTGAGCAGTTCTTC
CDR3aa: CASSTGLLAGVGTGEQFF
v_gene: TRBV5-5
j_gene: TRBJ2-1
abundance: many
d_gene: TRBD2

CDR3nt: TGTGCCAGCAGGGTAACCGGGACAGGGGGCCTATACGAGCAGTACTTC
CDR3aa: CASRVTGTGGLYEQYF
v_gene: TRBV7-2
j_gene: TRBJ2-7
abundance: many
d_gene: TRBD1